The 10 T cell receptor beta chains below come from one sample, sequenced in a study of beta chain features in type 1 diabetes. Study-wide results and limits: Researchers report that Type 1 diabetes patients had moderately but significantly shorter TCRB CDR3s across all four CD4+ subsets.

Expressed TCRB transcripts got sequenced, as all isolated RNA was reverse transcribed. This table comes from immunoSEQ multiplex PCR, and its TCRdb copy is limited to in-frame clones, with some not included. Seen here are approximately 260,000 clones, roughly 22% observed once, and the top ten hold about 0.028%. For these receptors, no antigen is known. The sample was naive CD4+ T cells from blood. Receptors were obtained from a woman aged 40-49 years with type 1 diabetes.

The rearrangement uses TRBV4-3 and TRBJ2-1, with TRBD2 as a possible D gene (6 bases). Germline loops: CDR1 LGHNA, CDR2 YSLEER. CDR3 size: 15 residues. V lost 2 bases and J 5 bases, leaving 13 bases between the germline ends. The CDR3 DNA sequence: TGCGCCAGCAGCCAATCTGACGCGGGGAACAATGAGCAGTTCTTC. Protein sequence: CASSQSDAGNNEQFF.

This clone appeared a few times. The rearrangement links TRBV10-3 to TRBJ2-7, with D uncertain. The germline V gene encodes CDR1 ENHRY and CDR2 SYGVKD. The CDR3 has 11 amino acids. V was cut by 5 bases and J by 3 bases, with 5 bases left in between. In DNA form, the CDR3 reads TGTGCCATCAGTACAAGCTACGAGCAGTACTTC. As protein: CAISTSYEQYF.

The DNA for the CDR3 is TGCAGCGTTAATACCCCGGGACACGGTAATAGCATTCAGTACTTC. Translating gives CSVNTPGHGNSIQYF. The chain joins TRBV29-1 to TRBJ2-4, with D possibly being TRBD1 (6 bases). The CDR3 totals 15 residues. The germline V gene encodes CDR1 SQVTM and CDR2 ANQGSEA. The germline V and J ends were trimmed by 5 bases and 9 bases, with 23 bases remaining between them.

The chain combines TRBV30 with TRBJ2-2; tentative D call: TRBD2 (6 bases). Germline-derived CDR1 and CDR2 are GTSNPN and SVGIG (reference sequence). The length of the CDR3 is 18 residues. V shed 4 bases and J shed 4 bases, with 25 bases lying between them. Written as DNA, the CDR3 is TGTGCCTGGATCCGGAGGGGCAGGAGGGGAATAGGCACCGGGGAGCTGTTTTTT. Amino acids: CAWIRRGRRGIGTGELFF.

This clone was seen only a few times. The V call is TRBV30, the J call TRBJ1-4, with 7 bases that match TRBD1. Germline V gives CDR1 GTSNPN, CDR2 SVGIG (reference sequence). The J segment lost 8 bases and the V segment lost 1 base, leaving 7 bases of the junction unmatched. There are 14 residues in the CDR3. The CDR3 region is CAWSEGALDEKLFF. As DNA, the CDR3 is TGTGCCTGGAGTGAGGGGGCATTGGACGAAAAACTGTTTTTT.

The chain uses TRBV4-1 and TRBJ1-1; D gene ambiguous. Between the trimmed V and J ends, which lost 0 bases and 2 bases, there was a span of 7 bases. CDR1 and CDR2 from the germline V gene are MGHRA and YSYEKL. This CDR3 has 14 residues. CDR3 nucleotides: TGCGCCAGCAGCCAAGATACGGGTAACACTGAAGCTTTCTTT. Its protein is CASSQDTGNTEAFF.

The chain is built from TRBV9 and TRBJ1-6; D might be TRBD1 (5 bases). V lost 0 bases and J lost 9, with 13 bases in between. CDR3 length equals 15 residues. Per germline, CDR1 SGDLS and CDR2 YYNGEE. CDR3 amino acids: CASSVAGGAGSPLHF. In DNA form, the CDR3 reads TGTGCCAGCAGCGTAGCGGGAGGGGCCGGTTCACCCCTCCACTTT.

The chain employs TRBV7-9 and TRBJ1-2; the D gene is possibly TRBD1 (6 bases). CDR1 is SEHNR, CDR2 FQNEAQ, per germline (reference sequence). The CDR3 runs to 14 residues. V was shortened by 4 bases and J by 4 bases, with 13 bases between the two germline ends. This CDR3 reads CASSSRGTPYGYTF. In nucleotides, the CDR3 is TGTGCCAGCAGCTCGAGGGGGACACCCTATGGCTACACCTTC.

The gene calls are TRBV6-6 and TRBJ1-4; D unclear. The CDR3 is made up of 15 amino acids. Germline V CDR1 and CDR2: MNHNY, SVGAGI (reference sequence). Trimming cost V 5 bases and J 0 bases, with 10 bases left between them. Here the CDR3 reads CASSHIQSTNEKLFF. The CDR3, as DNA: TGTGCCAGCAGTCATATACAGTCAACTAATGAAAAACTGTTTTTT.

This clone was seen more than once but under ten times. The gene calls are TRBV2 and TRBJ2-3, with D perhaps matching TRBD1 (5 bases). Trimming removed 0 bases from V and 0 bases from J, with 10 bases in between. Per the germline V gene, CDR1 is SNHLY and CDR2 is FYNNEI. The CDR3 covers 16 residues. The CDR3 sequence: CASSEARQSSTDTQYF. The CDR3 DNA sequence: TGTGCCAGCAGTGAAGCTCGACAGTCTAGCACAGATACGCAGTATTTT.